The 32 T cell receptor beta chains reported below all come from one sample, sequenced in a study of control samples from healthy donors and cancer patients. Repertoires were generated with immunoSEQ multiplex PCR, while TCRdb's copy carries only in-frame clones and drops some. The sample records 150,000 to 200,000 clones, more than 90% being singletons. The sequencing sample was made of blood. The receptors originated from a woman aged 40 to 49 in good health.

In its sample, this clone was seen once. The V and J genes are TRBV6-5 and TRBJ2-7, with D perhaps TRBD2 (5 bases). Per germline, CDR1 MNHEY and CDR2 SVGAGI. V gave up 0 bases and J gave up 2 bases, with 14 bases separating them. The CDR3 spans 16 residues. The CDR3 loop is CASSYSLPGVPYEQYF. The CDR3 bases are TGTGCCAGCAGTTACTCGCTCCCCGGGGTCCCCTACGAGCAGTACTTC.

J is TRBJ1-4 and V is TRBV5-1, with 7 positions matching TRBD1. Germline V gene data show CDR1 as SGHRS and CDR2 as YFSETQ. The CDR3 covers 16 residues. J lost 0 bases, V lost 4 bases, and 6 bases had no gene match. The CDR3 DNA sequence: TGCGCCAGCAGCCCGGACAGGAAAGCAACTAATGAAAAACTGTTTTTT. Protein: CASSPDRKATNEKLFF. The entire variable domain, with the rest obtained from reference TRBV5-1 and TRBJ1-4, is as follows: KAGVTQTPRYLIKTRGQQVTLSCSPISGHRSVSWYQQTPGQGLQFLFEYFSETQRNKGNFPGRFSGRQFSNSRSEMNVSTLELGDSALYLCASSPDRKATNEKLFFGSGTQLSVL.

Only one count was recorded for this clone. V gene TRBV7-6 combines with J gene TRBJ2-5; D may be TRBD2 (5 bases). In germline, CDR1 is SGHVS, CDR2 FNYEAQ. V was shortened by 1 base and J by 2 bases, with 14 bases between the two germline ends. The CDR3 contains 16 residues. The CDR3 sequence: CASSLGGAPGQETQYF. CDR3 DNA sequence: TGTGCCAGCAGCTTAGGGGGAGCGCCGGGTCAAGAGACCCAGTACTTC.

This chain links TRBV11-2 with TRBJ2-7; D is perhaps TRBD2 (5 bases). Trimming took off 3 bases at V and 3 bases at J, with 9 bases between the two ends. This CDR3 has 13 residues. Per the germline V gene, CDR1 is SGHAT and CDR2 is FQNNGV. CDR3 DNA sequence: TGTGCCAGCAGCTTTGGACTTTACTACGAGCAGTACTTC. Its protein product is CASSFGLYYEQYF. Based on the CDR3 plus reference TRBV11-2 and TRBJ2-7, the full variable domain is EAGVAQSPRYKIIEKRQSVAFWCNPISGHATLYWYQQILGQGPKLLIQFQNNGVVDDSQLPKDRFSAERLKGVDSTLKIQPAKLEDSAVYLCASSFGLYYEQYFGPGTRLTVT.

This clone appeared a single time. This sequence joins TRBV3-1 (or the pseudogene TRBV3-2) and TRBJ1-4; D is perhaps TRBD1 (5 bases). With 0 bases removed from V and 7 bases from J, the gap between germline ends came to 12 bases. This CDR3 region has 15 residues. The germline CDR1 and CDR2 sequences are LGHDT and YNNKEL (reference sequence). The chain's CDR3 is CASSQDLGGSEKLFF. The CDR3 DNA sequence: TGTGCCAGCAGCCAAGACCTTGGGGGTTCTGAAAAACTGTTTTTT.

The rearrangement uses TRBV7-6 and TRBJ2-2; 8 positions agree with TRBD2. The ends lost 3 bases at V and 6 bases at J; junction bases unmatched: 3. In germline, CDR1 is SGHVS, CDR2 FNYEAQ. The CDR3 sequence is 14 residues long. The DNA for the CDR3 is TGTGCCAGCAGCTTCGGGGGGGCCCCCGGGGAGCTGTTTTTT. Translating gives CASSFGGAPGELFF.

The CDR3 nucleotides are TGTGCCAGCAGTTTACTCGGGGGAGGCGGCTACACCTTC. Its translation is CASSLLGGGGYTF. The V gene is TRBV27, the J gene TRBJ1-2; possible D gene TRBD1, 5 bases. Germline V gives CDR1 MNHEY, CDR2 SMNVEV (reference sequence). V was trimmed by 2 bases and J by 8 bases, leaving 12 bases between them. The CDR3 consists of 13 residues.

A few counts support this clone. The chain joins TRBV7-9 to TRBJ1-2; D gene ambiguous. There are 14 residues in the CDR3. V lost 2 bases and J lost 4, with 11 bases in between. Germline V gene sequence: CDR1 SEHNR, CDR2 FQNEAQ (reference sequence). CDR3 in DNA: TGTGCCAGCAGCTTAATGTCGGCGAGCTATGGCTACACCTTC. Protein sequence: CASSLMSASYGYTF.

The V gene is TRBV27, the J gene TRBJ1-5, with D maybe TRBD1 (6 bases). V lost 5 bases, J lost 7 bases, and 15 bases lay in between. CDR1 MNHEY and CDR2 SMNVEV come from the germline V gene (reference sequence). The CDR3 loop spans 14 amino acids. CDR3 in DNA: TGTGCCAGCAGTCCCCAGGGGTTTTCGCAGCCCCAGCATTTT. It codes for CASSPQGFSQPQHF.

This rearrangement joins TRBV5-1 to TRBJ2-1, with a tentative D call TRBD2 (5 bases). Germline V CDR1 and CDR2: SGHRS, YFSETQ. CDR3 length equals 14 residues. V shed 0 bases and J shed 8 bases, with 12 bases lying between them. The CDR3 DNA follows: TGCGCCAGCAGCTTGGATTCTAGCATGGATGAGCAGTTCTTC. The encoded protein is CASSLDSSMDEQFF.

The rearrangement joins TRBV6-6 to TRBJ1-2; 8 nucleotides line up with TRBD1. The CDR3 runs to 14 residues. From germline, CDR1 is MNHNY and CDR2 SVGAGI (reference sequence). With V trimmed by 1 base and J by 7 bases, 5 bases remained unmatched. DNA for the CDR3: TGTGCCAGCAGTTACTTACAGGGGGAGGGTGGCTACACCTTC. Residues: CASSYLQGEGGYTF.

The CDR3 region has the DNA TGTGCCAGCAGGGCTCAGGGCAATCAGCCCCAGCATTTT. Amino acids: CASRAQGNQPQHF. This chain links TRBV2 with TRBJ1-5; D ambiguous. Germline CDR1 SNHLY, CDR2 FYNNEI. This CDR3 is 13 amino acids long. Between the trimmed V and J ends, which lost 6 bases and 2 bases, there was a span of 8 bases.

The chain links TRBV7-9 to TRBJ2-7, with no clear D. Germline loops: CDR1 SEHNR, CDR2 FQNEAQ (reference sequence). The CDR3 covers 15 residues. The ends were cut back, 1 base at V and 2 bases at J, with 12 bases in the middle. The DNA of the CDR3 is TGTGCCAGCAGCTTAGACAGTGCGCCCACCTACGAGCAGTACTTC. This translates into CASSLDSAPTYEQYF.

The genes are TRBV27 and TRBJ2-2; no definite D call. The V end lost 7 bases, the J end lost 0 bases, and 12 bases lay between the germline ends. The CDR3 sequence is 15 residues long. Germline assignment: CDR1 MNHEY and CDR2 SMNVEV (reference sequence). The CDR3 region is CASMAHSTNTGELFF. The CDR3, as DNA: TGTGCCAGCATGGCGCACTCCACGAACACCGGGGAGCTGTTTTTT.

This clone was counted once. The chain uses TRBV4-2 and TRBJ1-2, with D tentatively TRBD1 (6 bases). The CDR3 runs to 16 residues. Trimming pared 4 bases from V and 6 bases from J, leaving 21 bases between. The germline V gene has CDR1 LGHNA and CDR2 YNFKEQ. The CDR3: CASSLSTTRGQDGYTF. The CDR3 DNA is TGTGCCAGCAGCCTTTCTACTACGCGGGGGCAGGATGGCTACACCTTC.

The chain links TRBV13 to TRBJ2-7; no definite D call. With 5 bases removed from V and 2 bases from J, the gap between germline ends came to 10 bases. Germline CDR1 PRHDT, CDR2 FYEKMQ (reference sequence). This CDR3 is 13 amino acids long. CDR3 nucleotide sequence: TGTGCCAGCAGCCGCACCCCAACCTACGAGCAGTACTTC. Translated: CASSRTPTYEQYF.

This clone came up once. J is TRBJ1-1 and V is TRBV3-1 (or the pseudogene TRBV3-2); TRBD1 is a possible D gene (5 bases). Germline CDR1 is LGHDT and CDR2 is YNNKEL (reference sequence). With 4 bases removed from V and 5 bases from J, the gap between germline ends came to 26 bases. CDR3 length equals 18 residues. CDR3 residues: CASSRPVRDAAGGTEAFF. In DNA, the CDR3 is TGTGCCAGCAGCCGCCCGGTAAGAGACGCCGCCGGGGGGACTGAAGCTTTCTTT.

The chain has TRBV2 and TRBJ2-5; no firm D call. Germline CDR1 SNHLY, CDR2 FYNNEI. The ends were cut back, 3 bases at V and 6 bases at J, with 8 bases in the middle. The CDR3 consists of 12 residues. CDR3: CASSEGLKTQYF. The CDR3, as DNA: TGTGCCAGCAGTGAGGGGTTAAAGACCCAGTACTTC.

V gene TRBV29-1 combines with J gene TRBJ2-7; D possibly corresponds to TRBD2 (7 bases). The CDR3 spans 16 residues. Trimming stripped 1 base from V and 3 bases from J, with 19 bases between. Per the germline V gene, CDR1 is SQVTM and CDR2 is ANQGSEA. The chain's CDR3 is CSVEVSRGGPIYEQYF. In DNA, the CDR3 is TGCAGCGTTGAAGTCTCTAGGGGGGGGCCGATCTACGAGCAGTACTTC.

V and J are TRBV6-5 and TRBJ1-1, with D unresolved. The CDR3 has 14 residues. Trimming left V 5 bases short and J 1 base short, with 11 bases between. CDR1 is MNHEY, CDR2 SVGAGI, per germline. For the CDR3, the DNA is TGTGCCAGCAGTCTCGGACCGACGAACACTGAAGCTTTCTTT. It translates to CASSLGPTNTEAFF.

The J gene is TRBJ2-7, the V gene TRBV5-1, with D maybe TRBD1 (7 bases). The CDR3 sequence is 15 residues long. With 4 bases removed from V and 5 bases from J, the gap between germline ends came to 19 bases. Germline V gives CDR1 SGHRS, CDR2 YFSETQ. The CDR3 DNA follows: TGCGCCAGCAGCCCCTCGACAGGGAGGTTAAACGAGCAGTACTTC. Encoded protein: CASSPSTGRLNEQYF.

The CDR3 region has the DNA TGTGCCAGTTCCAAGGGACTAGCGGGGGGGCAGCACGAGCAGTACTTC. Translating gives CASSKGLAGGQHEQYF. The rearrangement links TRBV19 to TRBJ2-7, with 16 bases matching TRBD2. This CDR3 contains 16 residues. Trimming at V came to 8 bases and at J to 5 bases, leaving 9 bases not matched to a gene. CDR1 LNHDA and CDR2 SQIVND come from the germline V gene (reference sequence).

J is TRBJ2-3 and V is TRBV11-2; tentative D call: TRBD1 (6 bases). The CDR3 length is 14 residues. Trimming stripped 2 bases from V and 1 base from J, with 7 bases between. Germline V lookup: CDR1 SGHAT, CDR2 FQNNGV. CDR3 coding DNA: TGTGCCAGCAGCTTAAACAGGGGCACAGATACGCAGTATTTT. It encodes CASSLNRGTDTQYF.

The chain couples TRBV5-4 to TRBJ1-3; perhaps TRBD1 as D (5 bases). Trimming pared 4 bases from V and 3 bases from J, leaving 11 bases between. The V gene's germline CDR1 is SGHNT and CDR2 YYREEE (reference sequence). The CDR3 has 14 amino acids. In DNA, the CDR3 is TGTGCCAGCAGCGCGACAGAATTTGGAAACACCATATATTTT. As protein: CASSATEFGNTIYF.

J is TRBJ2-7 and V is TRBV6-5; D is possibly TRBD2 (6 bases). Germline values: CDR1 MNHEY, CDR2 SVGAGI. This CDR3 is 15 amino acids long. Trimming left V 8 bases short and J 0 bases short, with 17 bases between. The CDR3 nucleotides are TGTGCCAGCCGGGAGAGACAGTCCAGCTCCTACGAGCAGTACTTC. Translated: CASRERQSSSYEQYF.

This chain joins TRBV28 and TRBJ1-2; 12 bases align to TRBD1. The CDR3 runs to 16 residues. Trimming at V came to 2 bases and at J to 4 bases, leaving 5 bases not matched to a gene. The germline CDR1 and CDR2 sequences are MDHEN and SYDVKM. The CDR3: CASSLNPGQGAYGYTF. The CDR3 DNA follows: TGTGCCAGCAGTTTAAATCCGGGACAGGGGGCCTATGGCTACACCTTC.

The J gene is TRBJ1-1, the V gene TRBV4-2; D gene uncertain. The germline V and J ends were trimmed by 0 bases and 6 bases, with 8 bases remaining between them. The CDR3 is made up of 13 amino acids. Germline CDR1 and CDR2: LGHNA and YNFKEQ. CDR3 nucleotide sequence: TGTGCCAGCAGCCAAGATCAGGTGGCTGAAGCTTTCTTT. Protein product: CASSQDQVAEAFF.

The V gene is TRBV6-2 or TRBV6-3, the J gene TRBJ2-3, with 9 bases fitting TRBD2. V shed 1 base and J 2 bases; nucleotides not matched to a gene: 10. CDR1 and CDR2 (germline): MNHEY, SVGEGT. The CDR3 has 18 amino acids. CDR3 DNA: TGTGCCAGCAGTTACTTCTCCGGGACTAGCACATTCACAGATACGCAGTATTTT. It encodes CASSYFSGTSTFTDTQYF.

In DNA, the CDR3 is TGTGCCAGCAGCGCGACTGAGGGGGGGGATCAGCCCCAGCATTTT. Its translation is CASSATEGGDQPQHF. The chain has TRBV7-9 and TRBJ1-5; D is perhaps TRBD1 (6 bases). The CDR3 contains 15 residues. Trimming cost V 5 bases and J 5 bases, with 16 bases left between them. Looked up from germline, CDR1 is SEHNR and CDR2 is FQNEAQ (reference sequence). The full variable domain, in which reference TRBV7-9 and TRBJ1-5 provide the parts outside the CDR3, is DTGVSQNPRHKITKRGQNVTFRCDPISEHNRLYWYRQTLGQGPEFLTYFQNEAQLEKSRLLSDRFSAERPKGSFSTLEIQRTEQGDSAMYLCASSATEGGDQPQHFGDGTRLSIL.

This rearrangement joins TRBV5-1 to TRBJ1-2, with a tentative D call TRBD1 (5 bases). The CDR3 extends over 15 amino acids. In germline, CDR1 is SGHRS, CDR2 YFSETQ. The germline V and J ends were trimmed by 0 bases and 7 bases, with 16 bases remaining between them. DNA of the CDR3: TGCGCCAGCAGCTTGGCCGGGCAGGGCCTTGGTGGCTACACCTTC. Its translation: CASSLAGQGLGGYTF.

The table lists this clone with a count of one. This sequence joins TRBV3-1 (or the pseudogene TRBV3-2) and TRBJ2-7; 8 bases align to TRBD1. Germline-derived CDR1 and CDR2 are LGHDT and YNNKEL (reference sequence). J lost 1 base, V lost 2 bases, and 10 bases had no gene match. The CDR3 runs 17 residues. The CDR3 sequence is CASSQRSPGQESYEQYF. The CDR3 nucleotides read TGTGCCAGCAGCCAACGATCTCCGGGACAGGAGTCCTACGAGCAGTACTTC.

The rearrangement links TRBV5-1 to TRBJ1-3; D gene uncertain. V dropped 0 bases and J dropped 3 bases, with 7 bases sitting between them. CDR1 and CDR2 from the germline V gene are SGHRS and YFSETQ. This CDR3 spans 14 amino acids. Written as DNA, the CDR3 is TGCGCCAGCAGCTTGGCAGGTGATGGAAACACCATATATTTT. As protein: CASSLAGDGNTIYF.